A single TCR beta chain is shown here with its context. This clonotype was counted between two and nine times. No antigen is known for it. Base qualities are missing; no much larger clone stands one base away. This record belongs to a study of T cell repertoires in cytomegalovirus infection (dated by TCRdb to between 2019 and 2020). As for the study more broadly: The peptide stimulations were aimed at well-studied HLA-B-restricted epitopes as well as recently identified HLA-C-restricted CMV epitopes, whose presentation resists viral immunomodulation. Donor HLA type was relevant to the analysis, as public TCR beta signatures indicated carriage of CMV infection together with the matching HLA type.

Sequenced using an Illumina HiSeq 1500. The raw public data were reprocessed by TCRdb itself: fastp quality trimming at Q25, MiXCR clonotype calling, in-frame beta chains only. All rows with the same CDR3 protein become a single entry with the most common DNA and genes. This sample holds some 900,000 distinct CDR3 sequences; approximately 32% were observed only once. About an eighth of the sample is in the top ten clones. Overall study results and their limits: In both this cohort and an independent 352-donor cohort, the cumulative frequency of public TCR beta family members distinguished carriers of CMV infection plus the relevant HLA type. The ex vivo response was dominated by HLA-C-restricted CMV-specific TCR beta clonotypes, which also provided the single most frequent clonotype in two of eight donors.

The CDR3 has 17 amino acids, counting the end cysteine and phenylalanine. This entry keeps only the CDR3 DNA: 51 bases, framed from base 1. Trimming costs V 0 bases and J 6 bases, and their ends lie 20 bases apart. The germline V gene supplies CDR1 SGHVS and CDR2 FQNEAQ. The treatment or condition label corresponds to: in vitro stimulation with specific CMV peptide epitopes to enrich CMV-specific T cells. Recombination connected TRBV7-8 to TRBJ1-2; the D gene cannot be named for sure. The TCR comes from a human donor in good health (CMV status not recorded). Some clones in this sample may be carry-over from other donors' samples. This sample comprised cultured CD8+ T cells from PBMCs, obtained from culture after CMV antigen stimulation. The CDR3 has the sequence CASSLAPHPGSGDGYTF. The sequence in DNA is TGTGCCAGCAGCTTAGCGCCCCATCCTGGCTCCGGTGATGGCTACACCTTC.